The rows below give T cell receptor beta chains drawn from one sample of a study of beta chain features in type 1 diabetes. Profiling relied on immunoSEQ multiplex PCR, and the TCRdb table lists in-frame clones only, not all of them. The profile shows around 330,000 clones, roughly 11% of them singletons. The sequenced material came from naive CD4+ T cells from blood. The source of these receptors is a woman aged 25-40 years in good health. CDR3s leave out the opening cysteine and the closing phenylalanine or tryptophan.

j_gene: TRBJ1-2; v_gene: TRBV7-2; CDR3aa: ASSLVQTAPNYGYT
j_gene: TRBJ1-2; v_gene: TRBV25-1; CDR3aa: ASSGQGRNGYT
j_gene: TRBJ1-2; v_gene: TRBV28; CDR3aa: ASSDTYGYT
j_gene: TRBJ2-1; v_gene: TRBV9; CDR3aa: ASSVETEQF
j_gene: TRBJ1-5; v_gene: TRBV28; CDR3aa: ASHRAGQGYQPQH
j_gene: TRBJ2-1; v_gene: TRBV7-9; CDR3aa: ASSSYPAGGPKDEQF
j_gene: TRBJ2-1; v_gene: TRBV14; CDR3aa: ASSPRQGSEQF
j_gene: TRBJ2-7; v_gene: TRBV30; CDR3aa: AWSVRSYEQY
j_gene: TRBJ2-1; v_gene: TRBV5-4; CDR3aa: ASSIGRFEQF
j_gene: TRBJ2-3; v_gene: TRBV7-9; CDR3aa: ASSSPGGNTDTQY
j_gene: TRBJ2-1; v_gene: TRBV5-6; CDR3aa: ACGGEEQF
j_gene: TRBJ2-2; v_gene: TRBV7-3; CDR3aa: ASSVAQGVLTGELF
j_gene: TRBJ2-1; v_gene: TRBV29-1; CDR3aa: SARGGNEQF
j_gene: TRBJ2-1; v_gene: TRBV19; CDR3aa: ASSTFNLARYLNEQF
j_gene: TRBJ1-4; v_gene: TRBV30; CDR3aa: AWRLGGYEKLF
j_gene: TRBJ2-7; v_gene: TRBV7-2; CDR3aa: ASSLFALSGASGRYEQY
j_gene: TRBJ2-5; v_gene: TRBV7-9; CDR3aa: ASSLEERETQY
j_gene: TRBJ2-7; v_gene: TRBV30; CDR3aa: ALDGQIYEQY